A selection of T cell receptor beta chains follows, all from one sample in a study of blood T cell repertoires in COVID-19. Here immunoSEQ multiplex PCR was the method, and the copy in TCRdb shows in-frame clones only, minus some. The sample carries tens of thousands of clones, about 70% recorded once. Sequencing input: peripheral blood. The receptors here all came from a woman over 75 with acute or convalescent COVID-19. CDR3s include the opening cysteine and the closing phenylalanine or tryptophan. The order of the fields is J gene, V gene, clone size, CDR3 protein. Clone sizes are given selectively: once, few, many, or a class where the clone is expanded.

j_call: TRBJ1-2; v_call: TRBV6-5; clone_size: .; cdr3_aa: CASSSYPNYGYTF
j_call: TRBJ2-7; v_call: TRBV4-2; clone_size: once; cdr3_aa: CASSQELILAGGSYEQYF
j_call: TRBJ2-6; v_call: TRBV4-3; clone_size: .; cdr3_aa: CASSQDITGANSGANVLTF
j_call: TRBJ1-2; v_call: TRBV27; clone_size: .; cdr3_aa: CASSPGGGPANYGYTF
j_call: TRBJ2-7; v_call: TRBV5-1; clone_size: once; cdr3_aa: CASSRDRVGYEQYF
j_call: TRBJ2-3; v_call: TRBV24-1; clone_size: .; cdr3_aa: CATSDLVEDRGTDTQYF
j_call: TRBJ1-1; v_call: TRBV10-3; clone_size: .; cdr3_aa: CAIRPGTGGNTEAFF
j_call: TRBJ1-5; v_call: TRBV2; clone_size: .; cdr3_aa: CASHGPLSNQPQHF
j_call: TRBJ1-1; v_call: TRBV19; clone_size: .; cdr3_aa: CASSINGGGNTEAFF
j_call: TRBJ1-4; v_call: TRBV5-1; clone_size: .; cdr3_aa: CASSSYSGEKLFF
j_call: TRBJ2-1; v_call: TRBV5-4; clone_size: .; cdr3_aa: CASSPREGDEQFF
j_call: TRBJ1-3; v_call: TRBV28; clone_size: .; cdr3_aa: CASSLFPGPGGNTIYF
j_call: TRBJ2-1; v_call: TRBV2; clone_size: .; cdr3_aa: CASSEVRDRGQNEQFF
j_call: TRBJ1-1; v_call: TRBV24-1; clone_size: few; cdr3_aa: CATSEGAVTEAFF
j_call: TRBJ1-5; v_call: TRBV30; clone_size: few; cdr3_aa: CAWNRPDRPNQPQHF
j_call: TRBJ1-1; v_call: TRBV7-2; clone_size: .; cdr3_aa: CASSTGQGGNTEAFF
j_call: TRBJ1-4; v_call: TRBV6-2/TRBV6-3; clone_size: .; cdr3_aa: CASSLLGRGLFF